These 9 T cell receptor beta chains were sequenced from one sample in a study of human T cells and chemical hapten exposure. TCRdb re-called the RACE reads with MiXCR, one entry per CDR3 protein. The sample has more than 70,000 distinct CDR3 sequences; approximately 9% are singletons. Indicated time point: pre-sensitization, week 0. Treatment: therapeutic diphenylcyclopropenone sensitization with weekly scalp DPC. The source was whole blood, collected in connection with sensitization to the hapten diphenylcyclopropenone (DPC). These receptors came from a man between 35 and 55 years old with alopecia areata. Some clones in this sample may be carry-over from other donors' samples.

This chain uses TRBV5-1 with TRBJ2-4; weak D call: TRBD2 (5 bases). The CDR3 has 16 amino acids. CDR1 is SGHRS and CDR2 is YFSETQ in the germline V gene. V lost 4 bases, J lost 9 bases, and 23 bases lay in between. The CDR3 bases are TGCGCCAGCAGCGCACTCTCCTCTACTAGAGGCGGCATTCAGTACTTC. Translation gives CASSALSSTRGGIQYF.

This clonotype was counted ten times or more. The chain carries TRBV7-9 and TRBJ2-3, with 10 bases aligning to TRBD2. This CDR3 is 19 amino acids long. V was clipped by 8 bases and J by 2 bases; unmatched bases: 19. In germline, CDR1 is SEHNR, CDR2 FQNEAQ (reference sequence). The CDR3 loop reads CASVRRELAGAVYTDTQYF. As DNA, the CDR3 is TGTGCCAGCGTCCGGCGGGAGCTAGCGGGAGCAGTTTACACAGATACGCAGTATTTT.

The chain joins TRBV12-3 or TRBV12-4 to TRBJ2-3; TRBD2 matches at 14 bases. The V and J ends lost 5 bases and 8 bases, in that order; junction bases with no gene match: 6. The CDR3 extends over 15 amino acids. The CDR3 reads CASSPGLAGASTQYF. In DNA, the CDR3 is TGTGCCAGCAGTCCGGGACTAGCGGGAGCGTCTACGCAGTATTTT.

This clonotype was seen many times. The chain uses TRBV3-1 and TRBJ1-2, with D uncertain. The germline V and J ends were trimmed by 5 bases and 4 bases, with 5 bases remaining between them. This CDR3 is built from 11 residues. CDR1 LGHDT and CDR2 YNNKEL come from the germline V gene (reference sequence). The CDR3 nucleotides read TGTGCCAGCAGCGATATCTATGGCTACACCTTC. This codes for CASSDIYGYTF.

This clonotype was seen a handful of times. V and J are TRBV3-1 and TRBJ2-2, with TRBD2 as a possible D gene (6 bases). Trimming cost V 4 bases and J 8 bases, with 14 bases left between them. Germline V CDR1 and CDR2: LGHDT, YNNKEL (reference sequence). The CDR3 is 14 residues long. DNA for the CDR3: TGTGCCAGCAGCCGAATGGCGGGATCAGGGGAGCTGTTTTTT. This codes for CASSRMAGSGELFF.

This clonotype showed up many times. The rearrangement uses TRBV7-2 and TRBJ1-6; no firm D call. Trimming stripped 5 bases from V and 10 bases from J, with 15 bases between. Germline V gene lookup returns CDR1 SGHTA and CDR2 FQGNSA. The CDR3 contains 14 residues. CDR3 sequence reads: CASSPSPDRSPLHF. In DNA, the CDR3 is TGTGCCAGCAGCCCCAGCCCGGATCGATCACCCCTCCACTTT.

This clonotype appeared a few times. The CDR3 spells CAISEGQARTDTQYF. DNA for the CDR3: TGTGCCATCAGTGAAGGGCAGGCGAGGACAGATACGCAGTATTTT. The chain is built from TRBV10-3 and TRBJ2-3; D is unclear. Trimming stripped 3 bases from V and 3 bases from J, with 13 bases between. CDR1 and CDR2 from the germline V gene are ENHRY and SYGVKD. The CDR3 is 15 residues long.

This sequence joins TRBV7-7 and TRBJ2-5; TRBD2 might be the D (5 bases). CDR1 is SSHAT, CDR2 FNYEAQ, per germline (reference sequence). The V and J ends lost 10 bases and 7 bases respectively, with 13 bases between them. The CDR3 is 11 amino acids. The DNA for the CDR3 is TGTGCCACTTCCAGCGGAGGGACCCAGTACTTC. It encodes CATSSGGTQYF.

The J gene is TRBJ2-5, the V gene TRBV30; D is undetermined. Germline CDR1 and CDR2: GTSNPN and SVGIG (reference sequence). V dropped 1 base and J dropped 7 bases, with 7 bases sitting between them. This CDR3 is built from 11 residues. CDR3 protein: CAWSGRRTQYF. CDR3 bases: TGTGCCTGGAGTGGGCGTAGGACCCAGTACTTC.